These 17 T cell receptor beta chains came from one sample sequenced in a study of blood T cell repertoires in COVID-19. Libraries were prepared by immunoSEQ multiplex PCR; TCRdb keeps only in-frame clonotypes and omits some of them. The data contain around 150,000 clones, roughly 84% of them singletons. The source material was peripheral blood. These receptors came from a woman between 50 and 59 years old in a cohort sampled during active or convalescent COVID-19.

There are a few counts of this clone. The chain couples TRBV19 to TRBJ2-5; TRBD1 is a possible D gene (6 bases). Germline CDR1 reads LNHDA; CDR2 reads SQIVND (reference sequence). Deletions cut 9 bases from V and 5 bases from J, with 16 bases between. CDR3 length: 13 residues. The CDR3 loop reads CASAQGNVETQYF. As DNA, the CDR3 is TGTGCCAGCGCACAGGGTAACGTTGAGACCCAGTACTTC.

Comments on this clone: Other DNA sequences of this sample code for an identical CDR3. The gene calls are TRBV5-4 and TRBJ2-5, with TRBD2 as a possible D gene (6 bases). This CDR3 has 14 residues. Germline V gene sequence: CDR1 SGHNT, CDR2 YYREEE (reference sequence). The V end lost 0 bases, the J end lost 4 bases, and 10 bases lay between the germline ends. The chain's CDR3 is CASSLAGVGETQYF. In DNA form, the CDR3 reads TGTGCCAGCAGCTTGGCGGGAGTCGGAGAGACCCAGTACTTC.

J is TRBJ1-4 and V is TRBV7-4; the match to TRBD1 covers 7 bases. The CDR3 is 16 amino acids. In germline, CDR1 is SGHVT, CDR2 SQSDAQ. The trim removed 10 bases at V and 6 bases at J, leaving 17 bases unmatched. CDR3 nucleotide sequence: TGTGCCAACCAACCCCCTTCGACAGGGTGTGATGAAAAACTGTTTTTT. This sequence encodes CANQPPSTGCDEKLFF.

The gene calls are TRBV5-1 and TRBJ2-2; 8 nucleotides line up with TRBD1. Germline V lookup: CDR1 SGHRS, CDR2 YFSETQ. CDR3 length: 16 residues. V shed 3 bases, J shed 5 bases, and the junction held 9 bases outside the gene matches. CDR3 region: CASSSRQGRGTGELFF. As DNA, the CDR3 is TGCGCCAGCAGCTCTCGACAGGGGAGAGGGACCGGGGAGCTGTTTTTT.

The chain employs TRBV9 and TRBJ1-5, with D unresolved. The CDR3 loop spans 15 amino acids. The germline V gene encodes CDR1 SGDLS and CDR2 YYNGEE. The V end lost 0 bases, the J end lost 1 base, and 8 bases lay between the germline ends. CDR3 bases: TGTGCCAGCAGCGTAGGGGTCAGGAGCAATCAGCCCCAGCATTTT. This codes for CASSVGVRSNQPQHF.

V and J are TRBV18 and TRBJ1-1; no clear D. V was shortened by 3 bases and J by 2 bases, with 13 bases between the two germline ends. The CDR3 spans 15 residues. Germline CDR1 KGHSH, CDR2 LQKENI. CDR3 loop: CASSPLGGVNTEAFF. The DNA of the CDR3 is TGTGCCAGCTCACCCCTAGGCGGAGTAAACACTGAAGCTTTCTTT.

The rearrangement uses TRBV7-3 and TRBJ2-3; D gene unclear. The V gene lost 3 bases and the J gene lost 1 base, with 5 bases spanning the gap. CDR1 and CDR2 from the germline V gene are SGHTA and FQGTGA. The CDR3 sequence is 13 residues long. The CDR3 loop is CASSFRGTDTQYF. The CDR3 DNA follows: TGTGCCAGCAGCTTCCGGGGCACAGATACGCAGTATTTT.

This clone was counted between two and nine times. The chain combines TRBV6-5 with TRBJ1-6; TRBD1 might be the D (6 bases). This CDR3 spans 15 amino acids. The germline V and J ends were trimmed by 2 bases and 4 bases, with 9 bases remaining between them. CDR1 is MNHEY and CDR2 is SVGAGI in the germline V gene. The CDR3 reads CASSYGQGYNSPLHF. The CDR3 DNA follows: TGTGCCAGCAGTTACGGGCAGGGGTATAATTCACCCCTCCACTTT.

The rearrangement links TRBV12-3 or TRBV12-4 to TRBJ1-2; TRBD1 aligns across 8 bases. This CDR3 has 12 residues. The V gene end was trimmed by 5 bases and the J gene end by 8 bases; junction bases not matched to a gene: 4. The CDR3 here is CASSHGQGGYTF. The CDR3 coding sequence is TGTGCCAGCAGTCACGGACAGGGCGGCTACACCTTC.

The chain uses TRBV10-3 and TRBJ2-1, with 8 positions matching TRBD2. Unmatched junction bases numbered 14, after V lost 4 bases and J lost 0 bases. CDR1 is ENHRY and CDR2 is SYGVKD in the germline V gene. This CDR3 has 19 amino acids. The CDR3 sequence is CAISALSGGLLSSYNEQFF. The CDR3 DNA reads as TGTGCCATCAGTGCCCTAAGCGGGGGCCTCCTCAGCTCCTACAATGAGCAGTTCTTC.

The gene calls are TRBV18 and TRBJ1-1, with 7 bases identical to TRBD1. Looked up from germline, CDR1 is KGHSH and CDR2 is LQKENI. V was pared by 3 bases and J by 3 bases, with 7 bases of the junction left unmatched. The CDR3 extends over 15 amino acids. In DNA, the CDR3 is TGTGCCAGCTCACCGGCGACAGGGAAGGACACTGAAGCTTTCTTT. It translates to CASSPATGKDTEAFF.

This clone was observed a few times. The chain recombines TRBV5-1 with TRBJ2-7; D uncertain. The ends were cut back, 1 base at V and 0 bases at J, with 8 bases in the middle. The germline V gene encodes CDR1 SGHRS and CDR2 YFSETQ. This CDR3 is 14 amino acids long. For the CDR3, the DNA is TGCGCCAGCAGCTTGACAGTAAGCTCCTACGAGCAGTACTTC. It translates to CASSLTVSSYEQYF.

V and J are TRBV4-1 and TRBJ2-1; D is possibly TRBD1 (6 bases). Germline CDR1 MGHRA, CDR2 YSYEKL. The CDR3 totals 17 residues. Trimming pared 0 bases from V and 6 bases from J, leaving 18 bases between. CDR3 amino acids: CASSQDPNRALRNEQFF. The CDR3 DNA reads as TGCGCCAGCAGCCAAGACCCGAACAGGGCCCTCCGCAATGAGCAGTTCTTC.

The V call is TRBV7-9, the J call TRBJ1-1, with TRBD1 as a possible D gene (6 bases). The germline V gene has CDR1 SEHNR and CDR2 FQNEAQ (reference sequence). Trimming shortened V by 8 bases and J by 9 bases, and 16 bases separated the two germline ends. The CDR3 spans 12 residues. In DNA form, the CDR3 reads TGTGCCAGCGTCATACTAGGACAGAAAGCTTTCTTT. It yields the protein CASVILGQKAFF.

The V and J genes are TRBV29-1 and TRBJ1-4; D possibly corresponds to TRBD1 (5 bases). The CDR3 is made up of 14 amino acids. The V end lost 6 bases, the J end lost 5 bases, and 16 bases lay between the germline ends. Germline V gene sequence: CDR1 SQVTM, CDR2 ANQGSEA. The CDR3 sequence: CSVLLPAGNEKLFF. For the CDR3, the DNA is TGCAGCGTATTACTACCTGCAGGGAATGAAAAACTGTTTTTT.

The rearrangement joins TRBV4-1 to TRBJ2-1, with D possibly TRBD1 on 6 matching bases. V lost 1 base, J lost 7 bases, and 23 bases lay in between. Germline CDR1 is MGHRA and CDR2 is YSYEKL. The CDR3 sequence is 18 residues long. CDR3 sequence reads: CASSQGLGGGLLRNEQFF. CDR3 in DNA: TGCGCCAGCAGCCAAGGCCTCGGTGGGGGCCTTCTCCGTAATGAGCAGTTCTTC.

The J gene is TRBJ1-4, the V gene TRBV12-3 or TRBV12-4; weak D call: TRBD1 (5 bases). Trimming took off 10 bases at V and 5 bases at J, with 14 bases between the two ends. The CDR3 runs 13 residues. This chain's CDR3 is CAISVGGNEKLFF. In DNA, the CDR3 is TGTGCCATCTCGGTGGGGGGAAATGAAAAACTGTTTTTT.